The 2 T cell receptor beta chains below all came from one sample that was sequenced in a study of blood T cell repertoires in COVID-19. Here immunoSEQ multiplex PCR was the method, and the copy in TCRdb shows in-frame clones only, minus some. The table shows 140,000 to 150,000 clones, with more than 75% occurring only once. Input material: PBMCs or T cells enriched from blood (not recorded which). All receptors come from a woman aged 25-40 years with acute COVID-19.

The rearrangement links TRBV2 to TRBJ1-6, with D possibly being TRBD1 (5 bases). The germline V gene has CDR1 SNHLY and CDR2 FYNNEI. V was shortened by 4 bases and J by 10 bases, with 8 bases between the two germline ends. The CDR3 is 12 residues long. DNA of the CDR3: TGTGCCAGCAGTGGAACAGGCTCACCCCTCCACTTT. As protein: CASSGTGSPLHF.

This chain's CDR3 is CASSPPGQANYGYTF. The CDR3 bases are TGTGCCAGCTCACCACCCGGACAGGCGAACTATGGCTACACCTTC. The chain links TRBV18 to TRBJ1-2; 7 bases fit TRBD1. The CDR3 covers 15 residues. CDR1 is KGHSH and CDR2 is LQKENI in the germline V gene. Trimming at V came to 0 bases and at J to 2 bases, leaving 3 bases not matched to a gene.